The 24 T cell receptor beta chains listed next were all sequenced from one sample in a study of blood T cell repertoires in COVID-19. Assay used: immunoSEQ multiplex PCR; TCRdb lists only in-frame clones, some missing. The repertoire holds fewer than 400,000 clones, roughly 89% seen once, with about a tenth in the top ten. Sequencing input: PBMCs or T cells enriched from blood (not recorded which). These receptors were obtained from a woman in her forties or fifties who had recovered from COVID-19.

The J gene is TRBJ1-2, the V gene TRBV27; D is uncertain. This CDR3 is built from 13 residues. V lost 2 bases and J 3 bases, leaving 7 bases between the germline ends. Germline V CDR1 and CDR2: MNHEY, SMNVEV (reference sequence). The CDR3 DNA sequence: TGTGCCAGCAGTTTAATGGGAGACTATGGCTACACCTTC. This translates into CASSLMGDYGYTF.

CDR3 nucleotides: TGCGCCAGCAGCCAAGGGTGGGGGACAGGAGACTACAATGAGCAGTTCTTC. This sequence encodes CASSQGWGTGDYNEQFF. V and J are TRBV4-1 and TRBJ2-1; 8 nucleotides line up with TRBD1. V gave up 1 base and J gave up 3 bases; unmatched junction bases: 8. Germline assignment: CDR1 MGHRA and CDR2 YSYEKL. The CDR3 is 17 residues long.

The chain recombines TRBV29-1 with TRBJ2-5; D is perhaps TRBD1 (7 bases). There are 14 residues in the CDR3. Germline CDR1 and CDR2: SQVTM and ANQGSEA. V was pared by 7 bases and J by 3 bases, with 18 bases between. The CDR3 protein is CSARTRGVEETQYF. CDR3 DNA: TGCAGCGCGAGAACCAGGGGGGTGGAAGAGACCCAGTACTTC.

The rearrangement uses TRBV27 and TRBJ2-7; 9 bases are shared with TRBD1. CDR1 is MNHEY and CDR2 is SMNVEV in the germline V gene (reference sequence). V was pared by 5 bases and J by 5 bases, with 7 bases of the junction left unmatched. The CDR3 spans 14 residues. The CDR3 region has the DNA TGTGCCAGCAGTCCGGGACAGGGATTCCACGAGCAGTACTTC. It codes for CASSPGQGFHEQYF.

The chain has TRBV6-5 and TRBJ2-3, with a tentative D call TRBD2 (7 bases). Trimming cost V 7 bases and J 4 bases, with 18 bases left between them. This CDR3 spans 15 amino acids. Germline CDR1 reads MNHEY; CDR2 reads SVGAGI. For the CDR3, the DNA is TGTGCCAGCAAACTACTAAGGGGGGGCGCAGATACGCAGTATTTT. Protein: CASKLLRGGADTQYF.

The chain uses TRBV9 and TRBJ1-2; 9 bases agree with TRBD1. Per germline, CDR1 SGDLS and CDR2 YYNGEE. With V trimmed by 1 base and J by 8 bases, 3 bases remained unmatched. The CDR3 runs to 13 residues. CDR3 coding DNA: TGTGCCAGCAGCGTAACAGGGGGCAGAGGCTACACCTTC. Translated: CASSVTGGRGYTF.

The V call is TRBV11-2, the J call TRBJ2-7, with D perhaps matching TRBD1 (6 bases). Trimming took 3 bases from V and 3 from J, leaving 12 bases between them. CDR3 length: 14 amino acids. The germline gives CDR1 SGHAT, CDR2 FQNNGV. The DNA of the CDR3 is TGTGCCAGCAGCTTTGGTGAGGGACACTACGAGCAGTACTTC. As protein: CASSFGEGHYEQYF. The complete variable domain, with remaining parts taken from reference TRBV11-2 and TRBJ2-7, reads EAGVAQSPRYKIIEKRQSVAFWCNPISGHATLYWYQQILGQGPKLLIQFQNNGVVDDSQLPKDRFSAERLKGVDSTLKIQPAKLEDSAVYLCASSFGEGHYEQYFGPGTRLTVT.

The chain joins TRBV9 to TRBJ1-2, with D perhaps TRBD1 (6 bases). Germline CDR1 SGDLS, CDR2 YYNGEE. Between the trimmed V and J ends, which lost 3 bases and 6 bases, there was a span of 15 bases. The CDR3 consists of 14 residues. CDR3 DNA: TGTGCCAGCAGCGCCCCTACAGGGATCGATGGCTACACCTTC. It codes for CASSAPTGIDGYTF.

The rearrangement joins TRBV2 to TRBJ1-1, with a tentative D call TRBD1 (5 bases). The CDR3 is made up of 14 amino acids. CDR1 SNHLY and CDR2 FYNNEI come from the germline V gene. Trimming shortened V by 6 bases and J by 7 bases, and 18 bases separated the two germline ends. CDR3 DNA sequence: TGTGCCAGCAGAAACCTCTGGGGGGGGAGTGAAGCTTTCTTT. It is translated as CASRNLWGGSEAFF. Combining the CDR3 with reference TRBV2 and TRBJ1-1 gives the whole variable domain EPEVTQTPSHQVTQMGQEVILRCVPISNHLYFYWYRQILGQKVEFLVSFYNNEISEKSEIFDDQFSVERPDGSNFTLKIRSTKLEDSAMYFCASRNLWGGSEAFFGQGTRLTVV.

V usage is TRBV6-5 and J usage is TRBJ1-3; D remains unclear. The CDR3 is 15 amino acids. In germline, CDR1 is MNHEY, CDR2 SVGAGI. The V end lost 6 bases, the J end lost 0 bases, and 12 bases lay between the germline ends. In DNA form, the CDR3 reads TGTGCCAGCAGCAACGTGGGCCACTCTGGAAACACCATATATTTT. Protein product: CASSNVGHSGNTIYF.

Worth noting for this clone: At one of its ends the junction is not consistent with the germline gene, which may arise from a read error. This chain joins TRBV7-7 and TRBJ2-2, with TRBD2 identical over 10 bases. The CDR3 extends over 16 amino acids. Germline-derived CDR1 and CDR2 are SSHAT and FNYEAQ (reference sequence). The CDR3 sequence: CASSPLAGDNTGELFF. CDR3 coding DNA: TGTGCTAGCAGCCCCCTAGCGGGAGACAACACCGGGGAGCTGTTTTTT.

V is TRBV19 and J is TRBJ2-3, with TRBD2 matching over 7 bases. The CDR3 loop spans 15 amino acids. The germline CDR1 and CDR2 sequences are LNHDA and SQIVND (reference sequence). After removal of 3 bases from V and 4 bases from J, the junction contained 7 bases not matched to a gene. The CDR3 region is CASSMASGVSDTQYF. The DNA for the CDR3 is TGTGCCAGTAGTATGGCAAGCGGGGTCTCAGATACGCAGTATTTT.

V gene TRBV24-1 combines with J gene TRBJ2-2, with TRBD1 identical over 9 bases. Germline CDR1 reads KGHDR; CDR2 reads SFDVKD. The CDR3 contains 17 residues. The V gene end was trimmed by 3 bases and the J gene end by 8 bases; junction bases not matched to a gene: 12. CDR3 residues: CATSDPTGTGFMGELFF. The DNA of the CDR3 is TGTGCCACCAGTGATCCAACCGGGACAGGGTTTATGGGGGAGCTGTTTTTT.

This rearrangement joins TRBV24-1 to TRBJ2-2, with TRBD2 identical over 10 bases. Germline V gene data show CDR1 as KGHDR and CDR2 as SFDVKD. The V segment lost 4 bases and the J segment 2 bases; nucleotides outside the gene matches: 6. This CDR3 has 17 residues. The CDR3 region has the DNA TGTGCCACCAGTGAACTGCCTAGCGGGGGTAACACCGGGGAGCTGTTTTTT. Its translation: CATSELPSGGNTGELFF.

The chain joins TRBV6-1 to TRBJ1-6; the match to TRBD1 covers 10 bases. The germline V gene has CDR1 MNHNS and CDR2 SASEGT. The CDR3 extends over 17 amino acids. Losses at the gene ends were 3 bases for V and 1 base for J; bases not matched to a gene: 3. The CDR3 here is CASSDRDRGSYNSPLHF. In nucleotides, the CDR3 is TGTGCCAGCAGTGACAGGGACAGGGGTTCCTATAATTCACCCCTCCACTTT.

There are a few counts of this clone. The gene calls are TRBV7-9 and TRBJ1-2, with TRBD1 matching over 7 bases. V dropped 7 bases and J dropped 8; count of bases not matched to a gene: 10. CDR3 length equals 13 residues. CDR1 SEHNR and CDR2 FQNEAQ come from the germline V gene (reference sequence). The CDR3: CASTSLDRRGYTF. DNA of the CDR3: TGTGCCAGCACCTCGCTGGACAGGAGGGGCTACACCTTC.

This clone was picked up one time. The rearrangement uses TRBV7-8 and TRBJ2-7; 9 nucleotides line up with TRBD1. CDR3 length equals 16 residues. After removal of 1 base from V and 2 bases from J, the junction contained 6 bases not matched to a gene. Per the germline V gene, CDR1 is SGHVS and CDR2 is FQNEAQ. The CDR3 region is CASSLDWDRVAYEQYF. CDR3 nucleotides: TGTGCCAGCAGCTTAGATTGGGACAGGGTCGCCTACGAGCAGTACTTC.

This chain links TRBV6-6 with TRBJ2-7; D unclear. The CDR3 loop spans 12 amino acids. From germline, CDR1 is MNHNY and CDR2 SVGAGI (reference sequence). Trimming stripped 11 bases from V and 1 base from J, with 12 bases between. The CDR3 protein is CAVSPGSYEQYF. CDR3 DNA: TGTGCCGTCTCCCCCGGTTCCTACGAGCAGTACTTC.

CDR3 DNA sequence: TGTGCCAGCAGAAGAAGGGGGCCAGAGAGCAATCAGCCCCAGCATTTT. Protein product: CASRRRGPESNQPQHF. The chain combines TRBV27 with TRBJ1-5, with 7 nucleotides matching TRBD1. With V trimmed by 6 bases and J by 1 base, 9 bases remained unmatched. CDR1 and CDR2 (germline): MNHEY, SMNVEV (reference sequence). The CDR3 covers 16 residues.

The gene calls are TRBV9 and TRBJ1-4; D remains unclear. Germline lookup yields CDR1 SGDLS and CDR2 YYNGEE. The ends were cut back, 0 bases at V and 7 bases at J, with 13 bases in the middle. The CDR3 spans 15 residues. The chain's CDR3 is CASSVGGYEGEKLFF. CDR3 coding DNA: TGTGCCAGCAGCGTAGGCGGGTACGAGGGTGAAAAACTGTTTTTT.

In nucleotides, the CDR3 is TGTGCCAGCAGTGAGGGGCAGAACCGTAACTATGGCTACACCTTC. Protein product: CASSEGQNRNYGYTF. This chain connects TRBV6-1 to TRBJ1-2, with TRBD1 as a possible D gene (5 bases). CDR1 is MNHNS, CDR2 SASEGT, per germline. Trimming took 3 bases from V and 1 from J, leaving 12 bases between them. The CDR3 is 15 residues long.

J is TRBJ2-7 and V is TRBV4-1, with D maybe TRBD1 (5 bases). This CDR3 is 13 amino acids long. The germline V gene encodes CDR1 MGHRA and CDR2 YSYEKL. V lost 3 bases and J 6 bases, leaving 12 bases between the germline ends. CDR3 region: CASSQLSGSEQYF. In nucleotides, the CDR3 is TGCGCCAGCAGCCAGCTTTCAGGGTCCGAGCAGTACTTC.

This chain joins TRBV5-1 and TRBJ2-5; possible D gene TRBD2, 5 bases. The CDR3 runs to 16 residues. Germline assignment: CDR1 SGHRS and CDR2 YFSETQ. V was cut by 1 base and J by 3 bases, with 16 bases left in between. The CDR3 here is CASSLFGGSVEETQYF. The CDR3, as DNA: TGCGCCAGCAGCTTGTTTGGCGGGTCGGTCGAAGAGACCCAGTACTTC.

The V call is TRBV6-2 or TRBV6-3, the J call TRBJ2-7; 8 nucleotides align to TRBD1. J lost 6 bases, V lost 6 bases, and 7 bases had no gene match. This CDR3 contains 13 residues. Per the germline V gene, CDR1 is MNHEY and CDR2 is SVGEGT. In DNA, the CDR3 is TGTGCCAGCAGCATAGACAGGGGTGGCGAGCAGTACTTC. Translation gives CASSIDRGGEQYF.